This entry lists 5 T cell receptor beta chains sequenced from one sample in a study of T-cell memory formation after mild COVID-19. MiXCR, run by TCRdb on the 5' RACE reads, gives a single entry per CDR3 protein. The table records about 620,000 distinct CDR3 sequences, more than 15% of them present only once. The specimen sequenced was PBMCs or a T cell subset sorted from them (not recorded which). The source is an adult woman who had mild COVID-19 (a few samples of this study predate the infection). Cell type and time point are not known.

The rearrangement joins TRBV6-5 to TRBJ1-1; no reliable D call. V gave up 3 bases and J gave up 5 bases, with 10 bases separating them. Looked up from germline, CDR1 is MNHEY and CDR2 is SVGAGI. The CDR3 has 13 residues. The CDR3, as DNA: TGTGCCAGCAGTTATGGAGGGCTGACTGAAGCTTTCTTT. The encoded protein is CASSYGGLTEAFF.

V and J are TRBV5-1 and TRBJ2-3; D perhaps matches TRBD1 (5 bases). The CDR3 extends over 16 amino acids. CDR1 and CDR2 (germline): SGHRS, YFSETQ. Trimming removed 0 bases at V and 0 bases at J, with 11 bases between. CDR3 nucleotides: TGCGCCAGCAGCTTGGCCCCAGGGCTTAGCACAGATACGCAGTATTTT. Residues: CASSLAPGLSTDTQYF.

The J gene is TRBJ2-7, the V gene TRBV27, with 11 bases aligning to TRBD2. CDR3 length: 14 residues. CDR1 is MNHEY and CDR2 is SMNVEV in the germline V gene (reference sequence). V lost 10 bases and J lost 1; bases outside the gene matches: 6. In DNA form, the CDR3 reads TGTGCCATCCCGGGGACTAGCGGATCCTACGAGCAGTACTTC. This gives the protein CAIPGTSGSYEQYF.

This chain connects TRBV15 to TRBJ1-1, with D maybe TRBD1 (5 bases). Trimming stripped 2 bases from V and 1 base from J, with 11 bases between. Germline assignment: CDR1 LNHNV and CDR2 YYDKDF (reference sequence). The CDR3 sequence is 15 residues long. CDR3 nucleotides: TGTGCCACCAGCAGATCCCCCCAGGGGAACACTGAAGCTTTCTTT. It yields the protein CATSRSPQGNTEAFF. Full variable domain (remainder filled in from reference TRBV15 and TRBJ1-1): DAMVIQNPRYQVTQFGKPVTLSCSQTLNHNVMYWYQQKSSQAPKLLFHYYDKDFNNEADTPDNFQSRRPNTSFCFLDIRSPGLGDTAMYLCATSRSPQGNTEAFFGQGTRLTVV.

This clonotype is classed as medium-sized. CDR3 nucleotides: TGTGCCAGCAGCTTAGGACGTCAGAGGGGAACTGAAGCTTTCTTT. Its protein product is CASSLGRQRGTEAFF. This chain links TRBV11-1 with TRBJ1-1, with D perhaps matching TRBD1 (5 bases). Germline-derived CDR1 and CDR2 are SGHAT and FQDESV (reference sequence). The ends were cut back, 1 base at V and 5 bases at J, with 14 bases in the middle. CDR3 length: 15 residues.